The rows below give T cell receptor beta chains drawn from one sample of a study of OX40 agonist ivuxolimab in advanced cancers. The method was immunoSEQ multiplex PCR; TCRdb's version includes in-frame clones alone and lacks a portion of them. The sample holds under 20,000 clones, around three quarters seen once. The starting material was CD4+ or CD8+ T cells sorted from blood, obtained in a trial of the OX40 agonist ivuxolimab. These receptors were obtained from an adult with an advanced solid tumor such as melanoma, head and neck, liver or kidney cancer. CDR3s include the opening cysteine and the closing phenylalanine or tryptophan. D genes are given only for firm matches. Size values are once, few and many counts, or a class for expanded clones, and some rows have none.

clone size	V gene	D gene	J gene	CDR3 protein	CDR3 DNA
-	TRBV10-3	TRBD1	TRBJ1-2	CAISEGRGQGLNGYTF	TGTGCCATCAGTGAGGGGAGAGGACAGGGATTAAATGGCTACACCTTC
-	TRBV7-8	-	TRBJ2-1	CASSPGYNEQFF	TGTGCCAGCAGTCCAGGGTACAATGAGCAGTTCTTC
-	TRBV5-6	TRBD2	TRBJ2-5	CASSLAAGRKTQYF	TGTGCCAGCAGCTTGGCCGCCGGGAGGAAGACCCAGTACTTC
-	TRBV12-5	TRBD1	TRBJ2-7	CASGLVQGANEQYF	TGTGCTAGTGGTTTGGTACAGGGGGCGAACGAGCAGTACTTC
-	TRBV7-9	-	TRBJ1-5	CASSLDGFNQPQHF	TGTGCCAGCAGCCTGGACGGATTCAATCAGCCCCAGCATTTT
-	TRBV29-1	TRBD2	TRBJ2-7	CSGGLGKEYEQYF	TGCAGCGGGGGACTAGGGAAGGAGTACGAGCAGTACTTC
-	TRBV27	TRBD2	TRBJ2-7	CASSSELAGAYEQYF	TGTGCCAGCAGTTCGGAACTAGCGGGGGCTTACGAGCAGTACTTC
-	TRBV7-9	-	TRBJ1-5	CASSLGTYNQPQHF	TGTGCCAGCAGCTTGGGGACCTACAATCAGCCCCAGCATTTT
-	TRBV4-1	-	TRBJ1-1	CASSPPGRPEGDTEAFF	TGCGCCAGCAGCCCACCGGGACGGCCAGAGGGGGACACTGAAGCTTTCTTT
-	TRBV7-2	TRBD1	TRBJ1-2	CASSLGDRGNYGYTF	TGTGCCAGCAGCTTAGGGGACAGGGGTAACTATGGCTACACCTTC
-	TRBV2	-	TRBJ2-5	CASSELMGTQYQETQYF	TGTGCCAGCAGTGAATTAATGGGGACTCAGTACCAAGAGACCCAGTACTTC
-	TRBV10-2	TRBD2	TRBJ2-3	CASSDGLAAPDTQYF	TGCGCCAGCAGTGATGGACTAGCGGCTCCAGATACGCAGTATTTT
medium-sized	TRBV5-6	-	TRBJ2-5	CASSSGRQETQYF	TGTGCCAGCAGCTCTGGACGGCAAGAGACCCAGTACTTC
-	TRBV9	-	TRBJ2-5	CASSLNPGRNPETQYF	TGTGCCAGCAGCCTCAACCCGGGGCGAAACCCAGAGACCCAGTACTTC
-	TRBV25-1	-	TRBJ2-5	CASSEFRHGPEETQYF	TGTGCCAGCAGTGAATTTCGCCACGGCCCCGAAGAGACCCAGTACTTC
-	TRBV27	-	TRBJ1-3	CASSLVPTSGNTIYF	TGTGCCAGCAGTTTAGTACCCACCTCTGGAAACACCATATATTTT
-	TRBV5-1	-	TRBJ1-1	CASSLGGNTEAFF	TGCGCCAGCAGCTTGGGCGGGAACACTGAAGCTTTCTTT
-	TRBV2	TRBD1	TRBJ2-1	CASSVSYRGNEQFF	TGTGCCAGCAGTGTTAGCTACAGGGGCAATGAGCAGTTCTTC
-	TRBV6-5	-	TRBJ2-7	CASSYYGRTYEQYF	TGTGCCAGCAGTTACTATGGGCGGACCTACGAGCAGTACTTC
-	TRBV6-5	-	TRBJ2-2	CASSSSTGANTGELFF	-
-	TRBV7-9	-	TRBJ2-5	CASSTEEETQYF	TGTGCCAGCAGCACCGAGGAGGAGACCCAGTACTTC
-	TRBV10-2	TRBD2	TRBJ2-1	CASTLAGASYNEQFF	TGCGCCAGCACCCTAGCGGGGGCCTCATACAATGAGCAGTTCTTC
-	TRBV5-1	TRBD1	TRBJ1-5	CASSLEGANSNQPQHF	TGCGCCAGCAGCTTGGAGGGGGCTAATAGCAATCAGCCCCAGCATTTT
few	TRBV5-4	TRBD1	TRBJ1-1	CASSLSGQGDTEAFF	TGTGCCAGCAGCTTATCCGGACAGGGGGACACTGAAGCTTTCTTT